These T cell receptor beta chains were read from a single sample in a study of T cells in Graves' hyperthyroidism and ophthalmopathy. Using its own MiXCR run on the multiplex PCR reads, TCRdb lists one record per CDR3 protein. The sample includes roughly 640,000 distinct CDR3 sequences, 16% of them seen just once. The sequenced material came from blood. The receptors stem from a woman aged 40 to 50 with Graves' ophthalmopathy. CDR3s include the opening cysteine and the closing phenylalanine or tryptophan.

length | V | CDR3
14 | TRBV20-1 | CSAHRRGYDEKLLF
15 | TRBV7-9 | CASSASGTALNTQYF
15 | TRBV20-1 | CSARKTGWVGNTIYF
15 | TRBV28 | CASSTADRINQPQHF
15 | TRBV6-1 | CASSELGGGQETQYF
12 | TRBV18 | CASSRYTDTQYF
14 | TRBV11-2 | CASSLVDRIGEQYF
15 | TRBV6-1 | CASSPLAANYNEQFF
12 | TRBV28 | CAAQRGKAEQFF
14 | TRBV5-1 | CASSYTGPTDTQYF
16 | TRBV14 | CASSQWGGTTQDEQFF
14 | TRBV2 | CASSANGGSEKLFF
15 | TRBV12-3/TRBV12-4 | CASTNLAGGYNEQFF
13 | TRBV3-1 | CASRSGIRTEAFF
13 | TRBV28 | CASKQGNYNEQFF
16 | TRBV4-1 | CASSQPRAAQGYGYTF
13 | TRBV6-1 | CASSIGTDTEAFF
14 | TRBV6-2/TRBV6-3 | CASSGQGIADTQYF